Each of the 11 T cell receptor beta chains below was sequenced from the same sample in a study of blood T cell repertoires in COVID-19. Profiled with immunoSEQ multiplex PCR; TCRdb holds only in-frame clones, not every one. Among roughly 380,000 clones listed, around 89% were seen once. The sequenced sample consisted of peripheral blood. The origin of the receptors is a woman aged 40 to 50 with COVID-19, enrolled during active disease.

In its sample, this clone was seen a few times. V and J are TRBV7-2 and TRBJ1-1, with D unresolved. Germline assignment: CDR1 SGHTA and CDR2 FQGNSA. Trimming removed 6 bases from V and 1 base from J, with 12 bases in between. The CDR3 length is 14 residues. CDR3 in DNA: TGTGCCAGCAGGAGGGATACAGCGAACACTGAAGCTTTCTTT. Amino acids: CASRRDTANTEAFF. The complete variable domain, with remaining parts taken from reference TRBV7-2 and TRBJ1-1, reads GAGVSQSPSNKVTEKGKDVELRCDPISGHTALYWYRQSLGQGLEFLIYFQGNSAPDKSGLPSDRFSAERTGGSVSTLTIQRTQQEDSAVYLCASRRDTANTEAFFGQGTRLTVV.

The chain combines TRBV6-5 with TRBJ1-3, with D unclear. V was shortened by 6 bases and J by 2 bases, with 11 bases between the two germline ends. The germline gives CDR1 MNHEY, CDR2 SVGAGI. The CDR3 is 14 residues long. The CDR3 DNA reads as TGTGCCAGCAGATTCGTCGCGACTGGAAACACCATATATTTT. Amino acid sequence: CASRFVATGNTIYF.

The chain couples TRBV27 to TRBJ2-7; 9 nucleotides agree with TRBD2. Germline loops: CDR1 MNHEY, CDR2 SMNVEV (reference sequence). J was trimmed by 2 bases and V by 1 base; bases with no gene match: 3. The CDR3 totals 15 residues. The CDR3 nucleotides read TGTGCCAGCAGTTTATTAGCGGGAGATCCCTACGAGCAGTACTTC. Translating it yields CASSLLAGDPYEQYF.

The V call is TRBV19, the J call TRBJ1-5, with D possibly matching TRBD1 (5 bases). Germline values: CDR1 LNHDA, CDR2 SQIVND (reference sequence). V gave up 3 bases and J gave up 2 bases, with 14 bases separating them. The CDR3 is made up of 16 amino acids. The CDR3 sequence is CASSINAGRGNQPQHF. In nucleotides, the CDR3 is TGTGCCAGTAGTATTAATGCGGGACGAGGCAATCAGCCCCAGCATTTT.

This chain connects TRBV27 to TRBJ1-5, with 8 bases that match TRBD1. V lost 6 bases, J lost 5 bases, and 9 bases stayed unmatched. This CDR3 comprises 15 residues. Germline CDR1 and CDR2: MNHEY and SMNVEV (reference sequence). The CDR3 DNA follows: TGTGCCAGCAGCTCCGGACAGGGATTGTATCAGCCCCAGCATTTT. Protein sequence: CASSSGQGLYQPQHF.

The chain combines TRBV28 with TRBJ1-3; D may be TRBD1 (5 bases). The CDR3 runs to 18 residues. V was shortened by 1 base and J by 0 bases, with 16 bases between the two germline ends. Germline V lookup: CDR1 MDHEN, CDR2 SYDVKM. Here the CDR3 DNA reads TGTGCCAGCAGTTTATACCGAGTAGGGGCAAGCTCTGGAAACACCATATATTTT. Residues: CASSLYRVGASSGNTIYF.

V usage is TRBV7-3 and J usage is TRBJ2-2, with 11 bases matching TRBD1. V gave up 3 bases and J gave up 4 bases; unmatched junction bases: 4. The CDR3 loop spans 16 amino acids. Germline values: CDR1 SGHTA, CDR2 FQGTGA. CDR3 sequence reads: CASSLGQGVGTGELFF. Here the CDR3 DNA reads TGTGCCAGCAGCTTGGGACAGGGGGTGGGCACCGGGGAGCTGTTTTTT.

V and J are TRBV4-3 and TRBJ2-5; 8 bases align to TRBD2. The CDR3 spans 15 residues. V gave up 1 base and J gave up 2 bases; unmatched junction bases: 3. Germline values: CDR1 LGHNA, CDR2 YSLEER. CDR3 nucleotide sequence: TGCGCCAGCAGCCAAGTTCCGGGAGGGCAAGAGACCCAGTACTTC. As protein: CASSQVPGGQETQYF.

This chain joins TRBV4-3 and TRBJ1-2, with D maybe TRBD1 (5 bases). Germline V lookup: CDR1 LGHNA, CDR2 YSLEER. The CDR3 length is 16 residues. Deletions cut 1 base from V and 5 bases from J, with 17 bases between. CDR3 nucleotide sequence: TGCGCCAGCAGCCAAGGTCGATTAGACAGAAGTTATGGCTACACCTTC. It yields the protein CASSQGRLDRSYGYTF.

In its sample, this clone was seen a few times. V and J are TRBV6-2 or TRBV6-3 and TRBJ2-2; no definite D call. The CDR3 length is 16 residues. Germline V gene data show CDR1 as MNHEY and CDR2 as SVGEGT. V lost 1 base and J lost 2, with 11 bases in between. The CDR3 region has the DNA TGTGCCAGCAGTTACTACCCAGGTCCTAACACCGGGGAGCTGTTTTTT. Its protein is CASSYYPGPNTGELFF.

The CDR3 DNA follows: TGTGCCAGCAGCTTAGTAGCCCAGCGGAGCTCCTACGAGCAGTACTTC. Residues: CASSLVAQRSSYEQYF. The rearrangement links TRBV7-2 to TRBJ2-7; weak D call: TRBD2 (5 bases). The CDR3 is made up of 16 amino acids. Germline CDR1 and CDR2: SGHTA and FQGNSA. Between the trimmed V and J ends, which lost 1 base and 0 bases, there was a span of 13 bases.